The source of this T cell receptor beta chain is a study of CD8 T cells in Susac syndrome. This clonotype was counted once. Its antigen is not known. RNA was extracted with the RNeasy kit, and a quantity of about 0.45 to 1 ug was reverse transcribed using random hexamers. The TCR beta CDR3 was amplified by immunoSEQ multiplex PCR across 54 Vbeta, 13 Jbeta. TCRdb redid the calling of the immunoSEQ multiplex PCR reads with MiXCR, one entry per CDR3 protein. Among 150,000 to 190,000 distinct CDR3 sequences listed, around 95% were seen once. Study conclusions and caveats: The study's TCR sequencing and HLA analysis covered a relatively small number of individuals, and the study acknowledged this.

V dropped 2 bases and J dropped 6 bases, with 5 bases sitting between them. Germline-derived CDR1 and CDR2 are SGHNT and YYREEE (reference sequence). The CDR3 length is 11 residues. The chain has TRBV5-4 and TRBJ1-1; D call uncertain. The sequenced sample was CD8+ T cells from PBMCs. The source is a human donor with multiple sclerosis. The CDR3 loop reads CASSFEAEAFF. CDR3 bases: TGTGCCAGCAGCTTTGAGGCTGAAGCTTTCTTT.